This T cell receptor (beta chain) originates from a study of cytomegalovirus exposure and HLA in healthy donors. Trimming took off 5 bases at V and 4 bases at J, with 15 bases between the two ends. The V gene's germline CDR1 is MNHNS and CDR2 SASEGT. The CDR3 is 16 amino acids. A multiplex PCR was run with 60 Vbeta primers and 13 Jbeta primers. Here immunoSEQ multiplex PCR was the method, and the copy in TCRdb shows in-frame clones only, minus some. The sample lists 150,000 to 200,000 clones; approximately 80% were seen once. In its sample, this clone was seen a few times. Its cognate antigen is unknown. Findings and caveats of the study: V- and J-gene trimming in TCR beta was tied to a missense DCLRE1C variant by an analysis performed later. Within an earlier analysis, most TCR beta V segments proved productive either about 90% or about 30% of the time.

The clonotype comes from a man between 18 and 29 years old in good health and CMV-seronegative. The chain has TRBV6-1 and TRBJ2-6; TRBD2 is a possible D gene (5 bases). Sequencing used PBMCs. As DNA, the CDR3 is TGTGCCAGCAGTCAAGGGCGGGTAGCAGGGGCCAACGTCCTGACTTTC. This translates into CASSQGRVAGANVLTF.